This T cell receptor (beta chain) was identified in a study of Ad26.COV2.S vaccination and SARS-CoV-2 variants. The assay was immunoSEQ multiplex PCR, and TCRdb's table has in-frame clones only and misses some. The sample has 350,000 to 500,000 clones; roughly 90% are singletons. Per the germline V gene, CDR1 is SSHAT and CDR2 is FNYEAQ (reference sequence). The CDR3 contains 14 residues. V was shortened by 1 base and J by 5 bases, with 9 bases between the two germline ends. The treatment: 15 to 20 received Ad26.COV2.S at low or high dose, single or two shots; 5 received placebo; per-sample allocation not given. The study sampled participants on day 63 after the first vaccine or placebo injection.

The TCR comes from a person aged 18-65 years who received the Ad26.COV2.S COVID-19 vaccine or a placebo. This sample comprised peripheral blood, obtained in a trial of Ad26.COV2.S vaccine versus placebo. The genes are TRBV7-7 and TRBJ2-1; no reliable D call. The CDR3 DNA sequence: TGTGCCAGCAGCTTAGGGCAGGCCAACAATGAGCAGTTCTTC. It specifies CASSLGQANNEQFF. Full variable domain (rest looked up from reference TRBV7-7 and TRBJ2-1): GAGVSQSPRYKVTKRGQDVTLRCDPISSHATLYWYQQALGQGPEFLTYFNYEAQPDKSGLPSDRFSAERPEGSISTLTIQRTEQRDSAMYRCASSLGQANNEQFFGPGTRLTVL.